The source of this T cell receptor (beta chain) is a study of cytomegalovirus exposure and HLA in healthy donors. The CDR3 spans 17 residues. V gave up 3 bases and J gave up 5 bases, with 22 bases separating them. The germline CDR1 and CDR2 sequences are LNHNV and YYDKDF (reference sequence). Vbeta (60) and Jbeta (13) primers were used in the PCR. Using immunoSEQ multiplex PCR, the repertoire was profiled, and TCRdb retains in-frame clones only, with some absent. The table has around 230,000 clones, around 84% seen once. Sequenced sample: PBMCs. The chain couples TRBV15 to TRBJ2-5; tentatively, D is TRBD1 (6 bases). The source is a girl aged 2 to 10 in good health and CMV-seronegative. The CDR3: CATSRWPMYRETETQYF. The CDR3 DNA sequence: TGTGCCACCAGCAGGTGGCCCATGTACAGGGAGACGGAGACCCAGTACTTC.